The entry below gives a single T cell receptor beta chain sequence along with its context. It was patients with CD8+CD57+ cell expansion by flow cytometry who were chosen for sequencing. This CDR3 contains 14 residues. V trimming: 5 bases; J trimming: 4 bases; junction bases outside the gene matches: 5. Looked up from germline, CDR1 is SNHLY and CDR2 is FYNNEI. The template for TCR beta VDJ and CDR3 sequence profiling was genomic DNA. Each CDR3 protein gets one entry after TCRdb re-called the reads with MiXCR. The sample lists about 180,000 distinct CDR3 sequences, roughly 60% occurring once. This record comes from a study of CD8+CD57+ T cells in acquired aplastic anemia.

Sequenced input: sorted CD4+, CD8+, or CD8+CD57+ T cells (not recorded which) from PBMCs. The receptor's source is a human donor with aplastic anemia. This chain uses TRBV2 with TRBJ2-7; 10 bases are a match to TRBD1. Here the CDR3 DNA reads TGTGCCAGCAGTCTCGGACAGGGGGGGTACGAGCAGTACTTC. It specifies CASSLGQGGYEQYF.